These 5 T cell receptor beta chains came from one sample sequenced in a study of blood T cells in healthy people across ages (dated by TCRdb to 2014 to 2015). Library prep was done by 5' RACE. The listed sequencing device is Illumina HiSeq 2500. A second PCR of about 7 to 12 cycles was run with a J-beta primer mix and a sample-barcoded 5' primer. In TCRdb, the public reads were trimmed at Q25 with fastp and aligned with MiXCR, with productive beta chains retained. One record per CDR3 amino acid sequence lists the most common genes and DNA. This sample has about 730,000 distinct CDR3 sequences in its table, and roughly two fifths of those were observed once. The ten largest make up around a fifth of the sample. Sequenced input: blood. The receptor set was obtained from a woman in her fifties or sixties in good health.

This clonotype was picked up a small number of times. The V gene is TRBV12-5, the J gene TRBJ2-5; no clear D. The CDR3 totals 16 residues. Germline V gene data show CDR1 as LGHNT and CDR2 as FRNRAP. Trimming removed 5 bases at V and 0 bases at J, with 16 bases between. The CDR3 region has the DNA TGTGCTAGTGGTGGTGATGCCGGGTTTAACCAAGAGACCCAGTACTTC. Amino acid sequence: CASGGDAGFNQETQYF. Complete variable domain (other parts from reference TRBV12-5 and TRBJ2-5): DARVTQTPRHKVTEMGQEVTMRCQPILGHNTVFWYRQTMMQGLELLAYFRNRAPLDDSGMPKDRFSAEMPDATLATLKIQPSEPRDSAVYFCASGGDAGFNQETQYFGPGTRLLVL.

This chain links TRBV5-1 with TRBJ1-1; 8 nucleotides line up with TRBD1. V shed 2 bases and J 3 bases; nucleotides not matched to a gene: 3. The V gene's germline CDR1 is SGHRS and CDR2 YFSETQ. The CDR3 contains 14 residues. In DNA form, the CDR3 reads TGCGCCAGCAGCTTCGCGACAGGGGACACTGAAGCTTTCTTT. Protein product: CASSFATGDTEAFF.

This clonotype occurred a few times. The chain employs TRBV3-1 and TRBJ2-7, with TRBD2 identical over 7 bases. In germline, CDR1 is LGHDT, CDR2 YNNKEL (reference sequence). The CDR3 has 14 residues. The V segment lost 3 bases and the J segment 3 bases; nucleotides outside the gene matches: 5. Written as DNA, the CDR3 is TGTGCCAGCAGCCAGAGCGGGAATCTCTACGAGCAGTACTTC. Encoded protein: CASSQSGNLYEQYF.

In its sample, this clonotype was seen a few times. The chain combines TRBV28 with TRBJ1-1; 10 nucleotides agree with TRBD1. Germline CDR1 MDHEN, CDR2 SYDVKM. The CDR3 contains 18 residues. V was clipped by 3 bases and J by 1 base; unmatched bases: 11. DNA for the CDR3: TGTGCCAGCAGTTTGGTTACCGGGACAGGGGCCGGGAACACTGAAGCTTTCTTT. Amino acid sequence: CASSLVTGTGAGNTEAFF.

This clonotype was picked up a small number of times. The chain couples TRBV20-1 to TRBJ1-2; TRBD1 might be the D (5 bases). Germline CDR1 is DFQATT and CDR2 is SNEGSKA (reference sequence). Trimming took off 3 bases at V and 3 bases at J, with 14 bases between the two ends. The CDR3 length is 14 residues. The CDR3 sequence is CSASRDRGYYGYTF. For the CDR3, the DNA is TGCAGTGCTAGTAGGGATCGGGGCTACTATGGCTACACCTTC.